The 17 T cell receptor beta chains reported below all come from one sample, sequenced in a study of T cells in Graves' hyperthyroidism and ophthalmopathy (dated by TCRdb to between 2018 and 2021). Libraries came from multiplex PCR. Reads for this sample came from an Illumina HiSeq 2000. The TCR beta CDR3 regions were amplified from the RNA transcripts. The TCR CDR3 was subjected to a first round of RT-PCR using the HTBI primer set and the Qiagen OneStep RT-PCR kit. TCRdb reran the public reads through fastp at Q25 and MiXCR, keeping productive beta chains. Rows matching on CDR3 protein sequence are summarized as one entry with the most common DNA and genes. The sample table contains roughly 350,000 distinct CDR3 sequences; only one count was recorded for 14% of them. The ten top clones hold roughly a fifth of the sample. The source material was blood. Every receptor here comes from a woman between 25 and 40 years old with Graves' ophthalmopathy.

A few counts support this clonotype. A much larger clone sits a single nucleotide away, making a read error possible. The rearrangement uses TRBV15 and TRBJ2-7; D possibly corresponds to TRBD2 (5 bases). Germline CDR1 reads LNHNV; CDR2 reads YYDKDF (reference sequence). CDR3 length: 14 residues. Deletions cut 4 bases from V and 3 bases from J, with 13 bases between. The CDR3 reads CATSIEWGDYEQYF. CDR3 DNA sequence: TGTGCCACCAGCATAGAATGGGGAGACTACGAGCAGTACTTC.

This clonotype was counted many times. In DNA, the CDR3 is TGTGCCAGCAGCGGGGGACTAGCGGACTACAATGAGCAGTTCTTC. This gives the protein CASSGGLADYNEQFF. This chain uses TRBV9 with TRBJ2-1, with 11 bases lining up with TRBD2. This CDR3 spans 15 amino acids. The germline V gene has CDR1 SGDLS and CDR2 YYNGEE. Trimming cost V 3 bases and J 3 bases; bases outside gene matches: 2.

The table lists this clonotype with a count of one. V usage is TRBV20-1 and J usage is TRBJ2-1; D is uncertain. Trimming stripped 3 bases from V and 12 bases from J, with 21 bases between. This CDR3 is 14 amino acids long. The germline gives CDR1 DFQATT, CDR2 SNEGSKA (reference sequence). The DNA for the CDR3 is TGCAGTGCTAGCTCTGCTCTAGGGAAGTTTGGGCAGTTCTTC. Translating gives CSASSALGKFGQFF.

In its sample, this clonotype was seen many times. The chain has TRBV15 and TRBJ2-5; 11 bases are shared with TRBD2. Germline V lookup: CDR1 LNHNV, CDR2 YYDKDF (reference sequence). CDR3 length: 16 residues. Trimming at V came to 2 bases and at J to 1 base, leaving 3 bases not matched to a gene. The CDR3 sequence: CATSRLLAGAQETQYF. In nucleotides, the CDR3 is TGTGCCACCAGCAGATTACTAGCGGGGGCCCAAGAGACCCAGTACTTC.

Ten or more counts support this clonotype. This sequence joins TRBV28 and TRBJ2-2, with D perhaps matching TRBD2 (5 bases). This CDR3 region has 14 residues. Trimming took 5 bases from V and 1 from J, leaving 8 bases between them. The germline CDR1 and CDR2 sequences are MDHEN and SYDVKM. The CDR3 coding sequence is TGTGCCAGCAGTGGTCGGGGGAACACCGGGGAGCTGTTTTTT. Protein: CASSGRGNTGELFF.

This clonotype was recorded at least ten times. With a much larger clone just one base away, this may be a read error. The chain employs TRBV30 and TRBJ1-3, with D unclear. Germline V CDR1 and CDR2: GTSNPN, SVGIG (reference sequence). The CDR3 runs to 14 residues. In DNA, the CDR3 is TGTGCCTGGAGTTTCTGGGCCGATGGAGACACCATATATTTT. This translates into CAWSFWADGDTIYF.

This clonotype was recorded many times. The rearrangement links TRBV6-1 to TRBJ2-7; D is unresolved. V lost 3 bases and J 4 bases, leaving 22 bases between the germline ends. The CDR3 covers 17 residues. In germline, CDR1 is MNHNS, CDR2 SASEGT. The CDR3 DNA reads TGTGCCAGCAGTGATCGGCGGAGAACGACCAGACGGTACGAGCAGTACTTC. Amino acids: CASSDRRRTTRRYEQYF.

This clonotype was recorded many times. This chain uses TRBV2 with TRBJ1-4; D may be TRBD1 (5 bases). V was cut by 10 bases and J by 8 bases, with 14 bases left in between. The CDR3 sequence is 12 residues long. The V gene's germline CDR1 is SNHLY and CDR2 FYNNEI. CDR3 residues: CATPENREKLFF. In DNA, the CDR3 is TGTGCCACCCCAGAAAACAGGGAAAAACTGTTTTTT.

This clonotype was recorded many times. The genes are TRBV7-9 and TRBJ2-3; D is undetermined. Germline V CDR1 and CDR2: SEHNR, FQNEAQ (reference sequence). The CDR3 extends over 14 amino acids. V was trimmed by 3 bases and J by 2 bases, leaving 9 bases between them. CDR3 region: CASSFLGITDTQYF. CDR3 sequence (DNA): TGTGCCAGCAGCTTCCTCGGAATCACAGATACGCAGTATTTT. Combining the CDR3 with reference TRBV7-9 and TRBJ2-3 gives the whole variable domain DTGVSQNPRHKITKRGQNVTFRCDPISEHNRLYWYRQTLGQGPEFLTYFQNEAQLEKSRLLSDRFSAERPKGSFSTLEIQRTEQGDSAMYLCASSFLGITDTQYFGPGTRLTVL.

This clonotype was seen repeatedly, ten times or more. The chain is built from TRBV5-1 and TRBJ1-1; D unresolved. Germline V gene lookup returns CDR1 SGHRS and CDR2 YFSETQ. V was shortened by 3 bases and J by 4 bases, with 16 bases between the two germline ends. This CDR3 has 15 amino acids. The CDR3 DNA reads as TGCGCCAGCAGCTACCATCTCACAGAGGGCACTGAAGCTTTCTTT. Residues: CASSYHLTEGTEAFF. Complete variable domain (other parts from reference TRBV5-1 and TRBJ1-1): KAGVTQTPRYLIKTRGQQVTLSCSPISGHRSVSWYQQTPGQGLQFLFEYFSETQRNKGNFPGRFSGRQFSNSRSEMNVSTLELGDSALYLCASSYHLTEGTEAFFGQGTRLTVV.

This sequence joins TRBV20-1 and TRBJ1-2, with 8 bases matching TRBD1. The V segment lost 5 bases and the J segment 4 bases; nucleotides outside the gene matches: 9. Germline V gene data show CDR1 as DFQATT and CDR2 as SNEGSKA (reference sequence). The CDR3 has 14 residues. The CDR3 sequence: CSAPSPTGAYGYTF. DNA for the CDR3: TGCAGTGCTCCGTCCCCGACAGGGGCCTATGGCTACACCTTC.

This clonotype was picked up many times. The CDR3: CSANYPVTDEQFF. DNA for the CDR3: TGCAGTGCTAACTATCCGGTCACGGATGAGCAGTTCTTC. The rearrangement joins TRBV20-1 to TRBJ2-1; no clear D. Germline values: CDR1 DFQATT, CDR2 SNEGSKA (reference sequence). V was clipped by 4 bases and J by 8 bases, with 15 bases between them. This CDR3 region has 13 residues.

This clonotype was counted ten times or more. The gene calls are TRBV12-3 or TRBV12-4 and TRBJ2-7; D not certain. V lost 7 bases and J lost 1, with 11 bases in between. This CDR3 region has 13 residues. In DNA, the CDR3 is TGTGCCAGCACCTTCGACGGATCCTACGAGCAGTACTTC. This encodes CASTFDGSYEQYF.

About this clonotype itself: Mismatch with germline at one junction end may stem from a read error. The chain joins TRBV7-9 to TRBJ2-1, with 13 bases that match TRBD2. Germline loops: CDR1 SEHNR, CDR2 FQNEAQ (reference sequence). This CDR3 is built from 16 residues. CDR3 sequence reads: CASSTSGGASNNEQFF. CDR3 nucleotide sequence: TGTGCCAGCAGCACTAGCGGGGGGGCCTCCAACAATGAGCAGTTCTTC.

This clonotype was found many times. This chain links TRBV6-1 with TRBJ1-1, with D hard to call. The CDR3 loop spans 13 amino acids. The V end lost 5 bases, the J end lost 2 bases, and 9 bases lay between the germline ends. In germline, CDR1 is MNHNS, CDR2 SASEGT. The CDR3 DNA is TGTGCCAGCAGTTTGGTCTTCAACACTGAAGCTTTCTTT. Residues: CASSLVFNTEAFF.

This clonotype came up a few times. The CDR3 bases are TGTGCCAGCAGCCCCACACGCACAGATACGCAGTATTTT. Its translation is CASSPTRTDTQYF. V usage is TRBV14 and J usage is TRBJ2-3; no clear D. Per germline, CDR1 SGHDN and CDR2 FVKESK. Between the trimmed V and J ends, which lost 4 bases and 1 base, there was a span of 6 bases. The CDR3 spans 13 residues.

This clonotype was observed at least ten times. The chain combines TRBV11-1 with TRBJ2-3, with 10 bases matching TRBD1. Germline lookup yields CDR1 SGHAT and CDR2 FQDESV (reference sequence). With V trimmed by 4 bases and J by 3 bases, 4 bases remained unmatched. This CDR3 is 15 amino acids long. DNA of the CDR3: TGTGCCAGCAGCTCCAGGGGACAGGGGACAGATACGCAGTATTTT. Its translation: CASSSRGQGTDTQYF.